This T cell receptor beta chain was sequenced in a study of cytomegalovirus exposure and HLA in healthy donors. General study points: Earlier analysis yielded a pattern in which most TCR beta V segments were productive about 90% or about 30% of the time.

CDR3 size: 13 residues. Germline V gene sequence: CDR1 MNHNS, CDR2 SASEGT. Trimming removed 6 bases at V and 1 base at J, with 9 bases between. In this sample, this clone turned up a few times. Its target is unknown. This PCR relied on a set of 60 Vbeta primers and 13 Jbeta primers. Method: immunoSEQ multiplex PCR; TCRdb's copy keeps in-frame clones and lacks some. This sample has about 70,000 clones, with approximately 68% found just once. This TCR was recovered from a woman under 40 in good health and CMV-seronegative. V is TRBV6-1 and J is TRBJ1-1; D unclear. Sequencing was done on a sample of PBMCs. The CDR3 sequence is CASRATENTEAFF. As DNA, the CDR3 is TGTGCCAGCAGAGCTACAGAGAACACTGAAGCTTTCTTT.